A selection of T cell receptor beta chains follows, all from one sample in a study of blood T cell repertoires in COVID-19. Sequencing used immunoSEQ multiplex PCR; TCRdb keeps in-frame clones, though not all of them. The data show tens of thousands of clones, around 80% seen once. Source material: peripheral blood. These receptors all stem from a man aged 55 to 70 with acute or convalescent COVID-19. The CDR3 runs from the conserved cysteine through the conserved F or W. Each record gives: V gene, clone size, D gene, J gene, CDR3 DNA, CDR3 protein. A D gene is named only where the DNA matches it firmly. Clone size is stated in some rows and not others, as once, few, many or a class when expanded.

>TRBV25-1|.|.|TRBJ1-1
TGTGCCAGCAGTGAAATCGCCTCAGTAGCCACTGAAGCTTTCTTT
CASSEIASVATEAFF
>TRBV30|.|.|TRBJ1-5
TGTGCCTGGAGCAGGGGCAATCAGCCCCAGCATTTT
CAWSRGNQPQHF
>TRBV4-2|.|TRBD1|TRBJ2-1
TGTGCCAGCAGCCTGGACAGGAGCTCCTACAATGAGCAGTTCTTC
CASSLDRSSYNEQFF
>TRBV28|.|.|TRBJ2-5
TGTGCCAGCAGTTACTCGAACGGCCAAGAGACCCAGTACTTC
CASSYSNGQETQYF
>TRBV6-2/TRBV6-3|.|TRBD1|TRBJ1-5
TGTGCCAGCAGACCTTTTGGACAGGTCAATCAGCCCCAGCATTTT
CASRPFGQVNQPQHF
>TRBV29-1|.|.|TRBJ2-7
TGCAGCGTTGCCGCAGGGGGCGGGAGCTCCTACGAGCAGTACTTC
CSVAAGGGSSYEQYF
>TRBV21-1|.|.|TRBJ1-4
TGTGCCAGCAGCAAATTACCCACCGGGACTTTGGTGGAACTGTTTTTT
CASSKLPTGTLVELFF
>TRBV7-7|few|.|TRBJ1-1
TGTGCCAGCAGTGAGGGCCTGAACACTGAAGCTTTCTTT
CASSEGLNTEAFF
>TRBV3-1/TRBV3-2|.|.|TRBJ1-1
TGTGCCAGCAGCCACCATACAGGTGAAGCTTTCTTT
CASSHHTGEAFF
>TRBV4-1|.|TRBD2|TRBJ2-1
TGCGCCAGCAGCCCGATAGCGGGGGGATACGATGAGCAGTTCTTC
CASSPIAGGYDEQFF
>TRBV5-8|.|.|TRBJ1-2
TGTGCCAGCAGCTGGGGGACTTCTGGCTACACCTTC
CASSWGTSGYTF
>TRBV29-1|.|TRBD1|TRBJ2-5
TGCAGCGTCAGGGGGTTCGGGGAGACCCAGTACTTC
CSVRGFGETQYF
>TRBV5-1|.|TRBD1|TRBJ1-2
TGCGCCAGCAGCGTCGGGACAGGGGATACCTATGGCTACACCTTC
CASSVGTGDTYGYTF
>TRBV7-8|.|.|TRBJ1-2
TGTGCCAGCAGCCCACTGGGGAGCGATGGCTACACCTTC
CASSPLGSDGYTF
>TRBV27|.|.|TRBJ2-2
TGTGCCAGCAGTTCCCACCAGAAGAACACCGGGGAGCTGTTTTTT
CASSSHQKNTGELFF
>TRBV4-2|.|TRBD1|TRBJ1-1
TGTGCCAGCAGCCGAAGAGAGACAGGGGTGAACACTGAAGCTTTCTTT
CASSRRETGVNTEAFF
>TRBV27|.|TRBD1|TRBJ1-1
TGTGCCAGCAGTTCGACAGGGTCGAACACTGAAGCTTTCTTT
CASSSTGSNTEAFF
>TRBV5-1|.|.|TRBJ1-2
TGCGCCAGCAGCTTCCAGGGGCTAGACTATGGCTACACCTTC
CASSFQGLDYGYTF
>TRBV5-6|.|.|TRBJ1-1
TGTGCCAGCAGCCTCCCCCGGGAAGAAGCTTTCTTT
CASSLPREEAFF
>TRBV4-3|.|TRBD1|TRBJ2-7
TGCGCCAGCAGCCCCGGGACAGAGGGATACGAGCAGTACTTC
CASSPGTEGYEQYF
>TRBV29-1|.|.|TRBJ1-2
TGCAGCGGTGGAGACAGGTTCTATGGCTACACCTTC
CSGGDRFYGYTF
>TRBV5-4|.|.|TRBJ1-3
TGTGCCAGCAGCCAGGGACAAGGAAACACCATATATTTT
CASSQGQGNTIYF
>TRBV27|.|TRBD1|TRBJ2-3
TGTGCCAGCAGTTATAAGGACAGGTTCACAGATACGCAGTATTTT
CASSYKDRFTDTQYF
>TRBV30|.|TRBD1|TRBJ2-7
TGTGCCTGGAGCGCTTCGGGACAGGAGATACACGAGCAGTACTTC
CAWSASGQEIHEQYF
>TRBV6-6|.|TRBD2|TRBJ2-3
TGTGCCAGCAGTAGCGGGGGGAGCACAGATACGCAGTATTTT
CASSSGGSTDTQYF
>TRBV7-2|.|TRBD1|TRBJ1-4
TGTGCCAGCTCTCCGGGACAGGGACGGGAAAAACTGTTTTTT
CASSPGQGREKLFF
>TRBV5-4|few|TRBD2|TRBJ2-7
TGTGCCAGCAGCCCCGCGGGAGTTTACGAGCAGTACTTC
CASSPAGVYEQYF
>TRBV11-2|.|.|TRBJ1-3
TGTGCCAGCAGAAGAATACAGGGATTCGGAAACACCATATATTTT
CASRRIQGFGNTIYF
>TRBV7-8|.|.|TRBJ2-2
TGTGCCAGCAGCCCACGACCAGCAGGGGAGGGACCCGGGGAGCTGTTTTTT
CASSPRPAGEGPGELFF
>TRBV11-2|.|.|TRBJ2-7
TGTGCCAGCAGCCACCCCCGGACAGCCTACGAGCAGTACTTC
CASSHPRTAYEQYF
>TRBV9|.|TRBD1|TRBJ1-5
TGTGCCAGCAGCGCGACAGGGAATAGCAATCAGCCCCAGCATTTT
CASSATGNSNQPQHF
>TRBV6-4|once|.|TRBJ2-3
TGTGCCAGCAGTGTCGGGAATACGCAGTATTTT
CASSVGNTQYF
>TRBV19|.|.|TRBJ1-2
TGTGCCAGTAGTATCGGCAGGGCGGCCGGCTACACCTTC
CASSIGRAAGYTF
>TRBV18|.|TRBD1|TRBJ2-3
TGTGCCAGCTCAGGACAGGGGAAAGATACGCAGTATTTT
CASSGQGKDTQYF
>TRBV5-6|few|TRBD2|TRBJ2-7
TGTGCCAGCAGCTTGGGACTAGCGTCCTACGAGCAGTACTTC
CASSLGLASYEQYF
>TRBV21-1|.|.|TRBJ1-3
TGTGCCAGCAGCACCAGGGGATCTGGAAACACCATATATTTT
CASSTRGSGNTIYF
>TRBV24-1|.|TRBD1|TRBJ1-2
TGTGCCACCAGTGAGGAAGGGACAGGATATGGCTACACCTTC
CATSEEGTGYGYTF
>TRBV18|.|.|TRBJ2-7
TGTGCCAGCTCATCTCAAAGCGACTACGAGCAGTACTTC
CASSSQSDYEQYF
>TRBV10-3|.|.|TRBJ1-1
TGTGCCATCATGGGGCCCCGAAACACTGAAGCTTTCTTT
CAIMGPRNTEAFF